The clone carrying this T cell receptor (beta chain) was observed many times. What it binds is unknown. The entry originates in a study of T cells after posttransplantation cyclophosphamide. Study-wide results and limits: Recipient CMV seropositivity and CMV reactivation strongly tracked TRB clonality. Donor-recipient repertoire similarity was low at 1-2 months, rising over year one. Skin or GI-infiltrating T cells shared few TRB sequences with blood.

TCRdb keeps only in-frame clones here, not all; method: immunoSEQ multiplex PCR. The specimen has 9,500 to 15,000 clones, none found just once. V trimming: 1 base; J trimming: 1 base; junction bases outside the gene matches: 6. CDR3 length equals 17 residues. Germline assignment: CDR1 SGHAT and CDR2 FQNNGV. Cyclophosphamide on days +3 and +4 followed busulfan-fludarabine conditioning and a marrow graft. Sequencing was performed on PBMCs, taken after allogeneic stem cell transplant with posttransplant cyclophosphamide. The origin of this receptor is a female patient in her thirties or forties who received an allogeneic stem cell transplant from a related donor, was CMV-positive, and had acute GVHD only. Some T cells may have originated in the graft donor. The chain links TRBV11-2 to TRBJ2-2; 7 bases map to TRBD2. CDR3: CASSLGVAGWNTGELFF. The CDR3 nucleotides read TGTGCCAGCAGCTTAGGGGTAGCGGGTTGGAACACCGGGGAGCTGTTTTTT.